This TCR beta chain was found in a study of T-cell reconstitution after alpha-beta-depleted transplantation in children. Researchers prepared the TCRbeta library using unique molecular identifiers, the study reports. TCRdb re-called the PCR reads through MiXCR, storing one row per CDR3 protein. This table holds approximately 400,000 distinct CDR3 sequences, approximately 11% found once. The CDR3 has 15 amino acids. The ends were cut back, 3 bases at V and 5 bases at J, with 13 bases in the middle. The chain employs TRBV12-3 or TRBV12-4 and TRBJ2-2; tentative D call: TRBD2 (5 bases). The sample was PBMCs from the stem cell graft donor, taken from the stem cell graft. The source of this sequence is a human donor who donated a stem cell graft to a child with acute myeloid leukemia. The CDR3 here is CASSFGGSTTGELFF. In DNA, the CDR3 is TGTGCCAGCAGTTTCGGCGGGTCTACTACCGGGGAGCTGTTTTTT.